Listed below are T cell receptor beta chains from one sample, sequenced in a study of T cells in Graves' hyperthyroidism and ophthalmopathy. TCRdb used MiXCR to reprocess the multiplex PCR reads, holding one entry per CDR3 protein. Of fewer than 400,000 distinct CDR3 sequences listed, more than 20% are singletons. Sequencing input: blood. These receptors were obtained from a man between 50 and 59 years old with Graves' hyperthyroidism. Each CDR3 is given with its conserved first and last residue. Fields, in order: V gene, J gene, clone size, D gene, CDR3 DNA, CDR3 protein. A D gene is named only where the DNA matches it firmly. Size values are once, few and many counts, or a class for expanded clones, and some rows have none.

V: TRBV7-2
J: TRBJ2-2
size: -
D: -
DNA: TGTGCCAGCAGCTTAAGCGGAGGGAGTGGGACCGGGGAGCTGTTTTTT
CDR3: CASSLSGGSGTGELFF

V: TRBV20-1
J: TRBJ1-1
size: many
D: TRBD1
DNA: TGCAGTGCCCAAGGGGACAGGGGGCGAAGAAACACTGAAGCTTTCTTT
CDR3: CSAQGDRGRRNTEAFF

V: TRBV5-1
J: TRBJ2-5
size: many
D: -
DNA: TGCGCCAGCAGCCCCGGGGTGACGTCCGAAGAGACCCAGTACTTC
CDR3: CASSPGVTSEETQYF

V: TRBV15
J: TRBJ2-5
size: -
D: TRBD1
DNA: TGTGCCACCAGCCTCCCAGGACAGGGGGACGTTGAGACCCAGTACTTC
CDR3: CATSLPGQGDVETQYF

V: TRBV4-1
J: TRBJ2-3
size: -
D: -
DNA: TGCGCCAGCAGCCAAGATTTCGGCGCAGATACGCAGTATTTT
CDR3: CASSQDFGADTQYF

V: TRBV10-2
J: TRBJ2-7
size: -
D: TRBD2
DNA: TGCGCCAGCACCAGGACTAGTCCCTACGAGCAGTACTTC
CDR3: CASTRTSPYEQYF

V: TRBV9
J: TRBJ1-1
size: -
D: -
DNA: TGTGCCAGCAGCGCCGTCCCCCAGGGGACTGAAGCTTTCTTT
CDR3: CASSAVPQGTEAFF

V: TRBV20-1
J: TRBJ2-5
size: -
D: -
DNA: TGCAGTGCTAGAGAGCATACCTCCGCGCCGGAAGAGACCCAGTACTTC
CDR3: CSAREHTSAPEETQYF

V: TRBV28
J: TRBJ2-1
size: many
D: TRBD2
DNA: TGTGCCAGCAGTCAAATGGGACTAGCGGAAGGCAATGAGCAGTTCTTC
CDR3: CASSQMGLAEGNEQFF

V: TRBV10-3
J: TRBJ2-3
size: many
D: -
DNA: TGTGCCATCAGTGACGGAGGGCGGAGGACAGATACGCAGTATTTT
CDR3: CAISDGGRRTDTQYF

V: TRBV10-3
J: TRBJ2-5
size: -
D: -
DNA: TGTGCCATCAGTGCCCGGGAAGAAGAGACCCAGTACTTC
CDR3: CAISAREEETQYF

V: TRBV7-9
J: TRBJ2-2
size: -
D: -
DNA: TGTGCCAGCAGCCTCAATCTAGGGTCCGGGGAGCTGTTTTTT
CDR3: CASSLNLGSGELFF

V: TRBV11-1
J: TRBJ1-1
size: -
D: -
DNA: TGTGCCAGCAGCCGCGACAGGACTGGAGCTTTCTTT
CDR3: CASSRDRTGAFF

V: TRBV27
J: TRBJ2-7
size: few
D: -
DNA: TGTGCCAGCAGTGACACGGGCCCCTACGAGCAGTACTTC
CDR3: CASSDTGPYEQYF